The entry below describes one T cell receptor beta chain. Its antigen is still unknown. This specimen comes from a study of OX40 agonist ivuxolimab in advanced cancers. General study points: Blood T cells, both CD4+ and CD8+, expanded clonally by week 6 at 0.1 to 3.0 mg/kg.

Assay: immunoSEQ multiplex PCR; the TCRdb copy retains only in-frame clones and omits some. The repertoire consists of more than 60,000 clones, with 87% occurring once and the leading ten covering 3.5% to 5%. The sample in question was CD4+ or CD8+ T cells sorted from blood, obtained in a trial of the OX40 agonist ivuxolimab. The source of this sequence is an adult with an advanced solid tumor such as melanoma, head and neck, liver or kidney cancer.

For the CDR3, the DNA is TGTGCCAGCAGTTACGTACCTACCGGGACAGGGAGCGCCCAGTACTTC. This encodes CASSYVPTGTGSAQYF. J is TRBJ2-5 and V is TRBV6-5, with TRBD1 matching 9 bases. The CDR3 consists of 16 residues. The germline V gene has CDR1 MNHEY and CDR2 SVGAGI. Trimming took 2 bases from V and 9 from J; bases not matched to a gene: 13.